A selection of T cell receptor beta chains follows, all from one sample in a study of cytomegalovirus exposure and HLA in healthy donors. Only in-frame clones appear in the TCRdb table, and some are missing; sequencing was by immunoSEQ multiplex PCR. The sample lists roughly 110,000 clones; about 70% were seen once. What was sequenced was PBMCs. The receptors come from a boy younger than 18 in good health and CMV-seronegative. Each CDR3 is given with its conserved first and last residue. A D gene is named only where the DNA matches it firmly. Where a row states a size, it is once, few, many or the class of an expanded clone; other rows omit it.

size	D	J	V	DNA	CDR3
NA	NA	TRBJ2-7	TRBV4-3	TGCGCCCCAGGGGATGGGGGTGCAATAGCCTACGAGCAGTACTTC	CAPGDGGAIAYEQYF
once	NA	TRBJ1-2	TRBV28	TGTGCCAGCAGTTTACGGGATTATGGCTACACCTTC	CASSLRDYGYTF
NA	TRBD1	TRBJ2-3	TRBV2	TGTGCCAGCAGTGATCAGGACAGGGGTGGGACAGATACGCAGTATTTT	CASSDQDRGGTDTQYF
once	NA	TRBJ2-7	TRBV7-9	TGTGCCAGCAGCTTAGGTGTTAGTCTCTACGAGCAGTACTTC	CASSLGVSLYEQYF
few	NA	TRBJ2-3	TRBV10-3	TGTGCCATCAGTGAGATTCTTAGCACAGATACGCAGTATTTT	CAISEILSTDTQYF
NA	NA	TRBJ2-2	TRBV5-6	TGTGCCAGCAGCCCCCGGAGAATCGCGAACACCGGGGAGCTGTTTTTT	CASSPRRIANTGELFF
NA	NA	TRBJ2-7	TRBV29-1	TGCAGCGTTGGGGCGATTAAGGGGTTGGCCTACGAGCAGTACTTC	CSVGAIKGLAYEQYF
NA	NA	TRBJ2-2	TRBV2	TGTGCCAGCAGTGGAGTAGCATTCGCGAACACCGGGGAGCTGTTTTTT	CASSGVAFANTGELFF
NA	NA	TRBJ2-3	TRBV5-4	TGTGCCAGCAGCTTGGGGGGGCGCACAGATACGCAGTATTTT	CASSLGGRTDTQYF
NA	NA	TRBJ1-5	TRBV2	TGTGCCAGCAGTGCACGACAGACCTATCAGCCCCAGCATTTT	CASSARQTYQPQHF
NA	TRBD2	TRBJ2-1	TRBV7-3	TGTGCCAGCAGCACCGGGACTAGCGGGAGGGGAACATACAATGAGCAGTTCTTC	CASSTGTSGRGTYNEQFF
NA	NA	TRBJ1-2	TRBV30	TGTGCCTGGAGCACAGCTAACTATGGCTACACCTTC	CAWSTANYGYTF
once	NA	TRBJ1-1	TRBV4-2	TGTGCCAGCAGCCAAGAGGAGGGTCTAGGCACTGAAGCTTTCTTT	CASSQEEGLGTEAFF